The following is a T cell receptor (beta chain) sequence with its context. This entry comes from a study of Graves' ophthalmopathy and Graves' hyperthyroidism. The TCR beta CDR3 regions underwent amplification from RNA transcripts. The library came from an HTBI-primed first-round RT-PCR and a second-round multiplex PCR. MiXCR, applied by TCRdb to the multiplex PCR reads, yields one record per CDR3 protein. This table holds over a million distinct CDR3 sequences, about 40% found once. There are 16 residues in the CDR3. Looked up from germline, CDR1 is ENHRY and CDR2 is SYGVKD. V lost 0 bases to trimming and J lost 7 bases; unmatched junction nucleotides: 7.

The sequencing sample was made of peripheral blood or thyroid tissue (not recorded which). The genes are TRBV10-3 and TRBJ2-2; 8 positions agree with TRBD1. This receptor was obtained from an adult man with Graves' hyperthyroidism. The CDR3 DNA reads TGTGCCATCAGTGAGTCCGGCAGGGGGCAGAACGGGGAGCTGTTTTTT. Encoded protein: CAISESGRGQNGELFF.